The clone carrying this T cell receptor (beta chain) occurred many times. CDR3 length: 15 amino acids. Trimming took 2 bases from V and 2 from J, leaving 13 bases between them. Germline CDR1 reads MDHEN; CDR2 reads SYDVKM. This record comes from a study of T cells in Graves' hyperthyroidism and ophthalmopathy. Looking at the study overall: Sampling of peripheral blood happened at initial diagnosis, prior to any treatment.

RNA transcripts served as the template for amplifying TCR beta CDR3 regions. Initially, a first-round RT-PCR of the TCR CDR3 employed the HTBI primer set. TCRdb ran MiXCR on the multiplex PCR reads and lists one entry per CDR3 protein. The sample has a few hundred thousand distinct CDR3 sequences, roughly 13% seen once. Material for sequencing was blood. The TCR sequence derives from a woman aged 18-35 years with Graves' hyperthyroidism. This chain links TRBV28 with TRBJ2-7, with a tentative D call TRBD1 (6 bases). CDR3 nucleotides: TGTGCCAGCAGTTTACGAATCTCAGGGGCCTACGAGCAGTACTTC. Its protein product is CASSLRISGAYEQYF.